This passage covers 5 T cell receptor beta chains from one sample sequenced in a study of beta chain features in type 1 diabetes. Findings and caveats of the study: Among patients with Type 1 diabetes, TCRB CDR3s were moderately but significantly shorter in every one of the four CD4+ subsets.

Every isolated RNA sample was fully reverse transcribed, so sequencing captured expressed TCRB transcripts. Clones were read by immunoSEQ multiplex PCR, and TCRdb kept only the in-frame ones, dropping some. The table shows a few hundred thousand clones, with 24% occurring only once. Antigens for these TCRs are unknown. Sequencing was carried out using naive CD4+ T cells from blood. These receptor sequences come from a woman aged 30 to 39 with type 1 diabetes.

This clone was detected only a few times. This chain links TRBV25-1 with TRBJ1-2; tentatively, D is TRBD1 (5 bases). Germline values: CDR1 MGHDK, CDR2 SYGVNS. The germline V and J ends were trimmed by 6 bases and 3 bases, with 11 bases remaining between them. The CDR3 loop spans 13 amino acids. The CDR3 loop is CASSADTDYGYTF. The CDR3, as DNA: TGTGCCAGCAGCGCGGACACTGACTATGGCTACACCTTC.

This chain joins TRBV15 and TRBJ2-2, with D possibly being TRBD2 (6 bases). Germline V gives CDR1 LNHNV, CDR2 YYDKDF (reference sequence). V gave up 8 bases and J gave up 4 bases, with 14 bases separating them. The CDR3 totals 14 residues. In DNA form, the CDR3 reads TGTGCCACCCGGGACTCCCCGGTCACCGGGGAGCTGTTTTTT. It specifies CATRDSPVTGELFF.

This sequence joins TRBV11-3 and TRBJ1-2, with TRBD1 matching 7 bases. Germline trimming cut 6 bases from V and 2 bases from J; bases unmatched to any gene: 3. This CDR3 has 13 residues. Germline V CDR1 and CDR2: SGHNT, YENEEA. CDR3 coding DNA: TGTGCCAGCAGTCGGGACAGCAACTATGGCTACACCTTC. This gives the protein CASSRDSNYGYTF. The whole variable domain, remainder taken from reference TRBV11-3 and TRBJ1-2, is EAGVVQSPRYKIIEKKQPVAFWCNPISGHNTLYWYLQNLGQGPELLIRYENEEAVDDSQLPKDRFSAERLKGVDSTLKIQPAELGDSAVYLCASSRDSNYGYTFGSGTRLTVV.

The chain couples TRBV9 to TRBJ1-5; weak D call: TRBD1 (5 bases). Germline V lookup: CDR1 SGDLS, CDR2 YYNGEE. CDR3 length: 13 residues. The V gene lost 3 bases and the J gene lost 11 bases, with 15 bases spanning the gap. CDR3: CASSAKRDSAQHF. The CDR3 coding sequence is TGTGCCAGCAGCGCGAAAAGGGACTCAGCCCAGCATTTT.

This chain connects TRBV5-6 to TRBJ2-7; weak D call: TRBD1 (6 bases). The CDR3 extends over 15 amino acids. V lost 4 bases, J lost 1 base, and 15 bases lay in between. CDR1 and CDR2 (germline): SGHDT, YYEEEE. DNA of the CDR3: TGTGCCAGCAGCCGCCGACAGGCGACTTCCTACGAGCAGTACTTC. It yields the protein CASSRRQATSYEQYF.